The sequence of this T cell receptor (beta chain) was determined in a study of blood T cell repertoires in COVID-19. Study-wide context: The United States, Italy and Spain supplied acute and convalescent COVID-19 samples.

The data were produced by immunoSEQ multiplex PCR, yet TCRdb's version contains in-frame clones alone and is incomplete. The sample includes about 69,000 clones, about 80% of them seen just once. V was cut by 0 bases and J by 3 bases, with 15 bases left in between. Germline V CDR1 and CDR2: LGHNA, YSLEER. The CDR3 has 16 residues. The chain is built from TRBV4-3 and TRBJ2-7; a possible D gene is TRBD1 (5 bases). This receptor was taken from a man aged 50 to 60 with COVID-19, enrolled during active disease. The source material was peripheral blood. The CDR3 DNA is TGCGCCAGCAGCCAAGATAGGGCAGGGTGGGACTACGAGCAGTACTTC. It encodes CASSQDRAGWDYEQYF.